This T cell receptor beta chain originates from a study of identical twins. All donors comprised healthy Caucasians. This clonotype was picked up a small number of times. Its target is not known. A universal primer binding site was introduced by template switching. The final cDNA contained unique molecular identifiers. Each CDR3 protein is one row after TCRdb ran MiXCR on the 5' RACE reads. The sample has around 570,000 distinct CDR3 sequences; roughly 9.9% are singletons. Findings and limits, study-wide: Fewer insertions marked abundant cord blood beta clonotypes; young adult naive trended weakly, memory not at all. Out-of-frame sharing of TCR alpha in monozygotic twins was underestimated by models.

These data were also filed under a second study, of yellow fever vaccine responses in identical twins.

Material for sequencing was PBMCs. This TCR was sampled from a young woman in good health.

The CDR3 region has the DNA TGTGCCACCAGTGACCCCTCGCGGGAGACCCAGTACTTC. This sequence encodes CATSDPSRETQYF. V and J are TRBV24-1 and TRBJ2-5; D remains unclear. In germline, CDR1 is KGHDR, CDR2 SFDVKD. The V and J ends lost 4 bases and 5 bases respectively, with 10 bases between them. This CDR3 has 13 amino acids.